These 15 T cell receptor beta chains share one sample of origin, sequenced in a study of monozygotic twins with inflammatory bowel disease (dated by TCRdb to between 2018 and 2021). Libraries came from 5' RACE. The sample was run on an Illumina HiSeq 2500. Following TCRdb reprocessing, every CDR3 protein sequence forms one entry, and DNA is not provided. The sample's table covers roughly 160,000 distinct CDR3 sequences. The ten largest clones capture 2% to 2.5% of the sample. Sequenced material: blood. The receptors here all came from a human donor with ulcerative colitis or Crohn's disease, or a healthy co-twin of an affected twin (not recorded which).

The chain employs TRBV3-1 and TRBJ1-1. The germline CDR1 and CDR2 sequences are LGHDT and YNNKEL (reference sequence). CDR3 length equals 15 residues. The CDR3 sequence is CASSPSLHPETEAFF.

The gene calls are TRBV27 and TRBJ2-1; checking the TCRdb D call of TRBD2 is not possible without DNA. Germline V CDR1 and CDR2: MNHEY, SMNVEV (reference sequence). The CDR3 is 17 amino acids. CDR3 in amino acids: CASSLLAGPSPYNEQFF.

The chain has TRBV4-3 and TRBJ2-7; TCRdb designates TRBD2, a call that cannot be tested without DNA. The CDR3 covers 19 residues. CDR1 and CDR2 (germline): LGHNA, YSLEER. This chain's CDR3 is CASSQRLTPTSAKASEQYF.

The rearrangement joins TRBV7-2 to TRBJ2-1; the TRBD2 assignment by TCRdb is unverifiable without DNA. Germline V lookup: CDR1 SGHTA, CDR2 FQGNSA. The CDR3 is 17 amino acids. The CDR3 protein is CASSQPRGSLDGNEQFF. The full variable domain, in which reference TRBV7-2 and TRBJ2-1 provide the parts outside the CDR3, is GAGVSQSPSNKVTEKGKDVELRCDPISGHTALYWYRQSLGQGLEFLIYFQGNSAPDKSGLPSDRFSAERTGGSVSTLTIQRTQQEDSAVYLCASSQPRGSLDGNEQFFGPGTRLTVL.

The rearrangement uses TRBV5-1 and TRBJ2-7; with no DNA, the TCRdb D assignment of TRBD2 cannot be verified. Per germline, CDR1 SGHRS and CDR2 YFSETQ. CDR3 length equals 14 residues. The CDR3 region is CASSPLAGDYEQYF.

V usage is TRBV20-1 and J usage is TRBJ2-1; TCRdb returns TRBD2, unconfirmable since there is no DNA. The CDR3 spans 14 residues. Germline V CDR1 and CDR2: DFQATT, SNEGSKA (reference sequence). The CDR3 spells CSARDPLAGVEQFF.

The rearrangement joins TRBV5-4 to TRBJ2-7; checking the TCRdb D call of TRBD1 is not possible without DNA. Germline V gene lookup returns CDR1 SGHNT and CDR2 YYREEE (reference sequence). This CDR3 region has 14 residues. CDR3 sequence: CASSLGGRSYEQYF.

This sequence joins TRBV7-9 and TRBJ1-4. The CDR3 contains 15 residues. Germline assignment: CDR1 SEHNR and CDR2 FQNEAQ (reference sequence). This chain's CDR3 is CASSPGGADNEKLFF.

V is TRBV28 and J is TRBJ2-7; with no DNA, the TCRdb D assignment of TRBD1 cannot be verified. CDR3 size: 12 residues. From germline, CDR1 is MDHEN and CDR2 SYDVKM. The chain's CDR3 is CASIGDIYEQYF.

The chain has TRBV28 and TRBJ2-7; without DNA, the TCRdb call of TRBD1 cannot be checked. Germline-derived CDR1 and CDR2 are MDHEN and SYDVKM. The CDR3 is made up of 15 amino acids. The CDR3 spells CASSFYRGSSYEQYF.

The chain links TRBV20-1 to TRBJ1-1; the D call from TCRdb, TRBD1, cannot be confirmed without DNA. Germline CDR1 reads DFQATT; CDR2 reads SNEGSKA (reference sequence). The CDR3 is made up of 14 amino acids. The chain's CDR3 is CSASTTGLNTEAFF.

The chain employs TRBV5-1 and TRBJ2-7; TCRdb gives TRBD1 as the D gene, but with no DNA this cannot be confirmed. This CDR3 comprises 13 residues. The V gene's germline CDR1 is SGHRS and CDR2 YFSETQ. CDR3 loop: CASRGTGAYEQYF.

The chain carries TRBV12-3 or TRBV12-4 and TRBJ2-7; TCRdb lists TRBD2, though no DNA is available to test this call. The CDR3 has 14 residues. This CDR3 reads CASSLASGGYEQYF.

The chain links TRBV18 to TRBJ2-7. This CDR3 has 13 amino acids. Germline CDR1 is KGHSH and CDR2 is LQKENI. CDR3 sequence: CASSQGGEYEQYF.

CDR3 loop: CASSECSWQPQHF. The V call is TRBV6-1, the J call TRBJ1-5. The germline gives CDR1 MNHNS, CDR2 SASEGT. The CDR3 extends over 13 amino acids.